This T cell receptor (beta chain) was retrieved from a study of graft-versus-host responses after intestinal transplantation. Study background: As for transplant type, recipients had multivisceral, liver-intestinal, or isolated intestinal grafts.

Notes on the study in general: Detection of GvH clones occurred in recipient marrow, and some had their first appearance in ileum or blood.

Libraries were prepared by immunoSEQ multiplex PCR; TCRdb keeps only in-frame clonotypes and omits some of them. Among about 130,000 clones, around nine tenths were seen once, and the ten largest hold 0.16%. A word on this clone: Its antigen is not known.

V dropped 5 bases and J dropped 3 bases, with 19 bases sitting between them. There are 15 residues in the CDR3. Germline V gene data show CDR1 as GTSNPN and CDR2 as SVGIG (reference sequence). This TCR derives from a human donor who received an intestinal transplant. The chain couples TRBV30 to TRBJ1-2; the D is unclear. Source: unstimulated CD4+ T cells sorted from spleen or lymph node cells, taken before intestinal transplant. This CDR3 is CAWLGRAGIYYGYTF. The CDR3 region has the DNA TGTGCCTGGTTAGGGCGCGCCGGGATATACTATGGCTACACCTTC.